These 16 T cell receptor beta chains were all obtained from the same sample, sequenced in a study of T cells in Graves' hyperthyroidism and ophthalmopathy. Researchers amplified the TCR beta CDR3 regions from RNA transcripts. TCR CDR3 regions were first amplified by RT-PCR with HTBI primers. Via MiXCR, TCRdb re-called the multiplex PCR reads, giving one row per CDR3 protein. The top ten hold roughly 3.3% of the sample, which has roughly 650,000 distinct CDR3 sequences, around 15% seen once. Material for sequencing was blood. The receptors were gathered from a woman aged 35 to 49 with Graves' ophthalmopathy.

This clonotype came up many times. The chain joins TRBV3-1 to TRBJ2-5; D is possibly TRBD2 (5 bases). The germline V and J ends were trimmed by 0 bases and 7 bases, with 18 bases remaining between them. Germline-derived CDR1 and CDR2 are LGHDT and YNNKEL (reference sequence). The CDR3 extends over 16 amino acids. The CDR3 region is CASSQDPFSPRGTQYF. The CDR3 DNA reads TGTGCCAGCAGCCAAGATCCCTTTAGCCCCCGGGGGACCCAGTACTTC.

This clonotype was picked up many times. The chain links TRBV10-3 to TRBJ1-6, with D possibly being TRBD1 (5 bases). With 3 bases removed from V and 8 bases from J, the gap between germline ends came to 5 bases. Germline V lookup: CDR1 ENHRY, CDR2 SYGVKD. This CDR3 spans 12 amino acids. This CDR3 is CAISEGDSPLHF. The CDR3 nucleotides are TGTGCCATCAGTGAAGGGGATTCACCCCTCCACTTT.

This chain's CDR3 is CSARETGNLPGELFF. The CDR3 DNA sequence: TGCAGTGCTAGAGAAACAGGGAATCTCCCCGGGGAGCTGTTTTTT. This chain connects TRBV20-1 to TRBJ2-2; weak D call: TRBD1 (6 bases). Between the trimmed V and J ends, which lost 0 bases and 6 bases, there was a span of 14 bases. This CDR3 has 15 amino acids. The germline CDR1 and CDR2 sequences are DFQATT and SNEGSKA (reference sequence).

Comment on this clonotype: The missing conserved phenylalanine or tryptophan at the end of this CDR3 makes a read error likely. V is TRBV9 and J is TRBJ1-1, with TRBD1 as a possible D gene (5 bases). The germline V gene encodes CDR1 SGDLS and CDR2 YYNGEE. Trimming shortened V by 0 bases and J by 4 bases, and 7 bases separated the two germline ends. This CDR3 spans 13 amino acids. The chain's CDR3 is CASSVGQTTEAFL. For the CDR3, the DNA is TGTGCCAGCAGCGTAGGACAGACCACTGAAGCTTTCCTT.

This clonotype was counted at least ten times. The genes are TRBV2 and TRBJ1-4, with D perhaps TRBD1 (6 bases). The V end was cut by 7 bases, the J end by 4 bases, with 10 bases between. Germline assignment: CDR1 SNHLY and CDR2 FYNNEI. The CDR3 is made up of 13 amino acids. The CDR3 region is CASTRTVNEKLFF. The CDR3 bases are TGTGCCAGCACCCGGACAGTTAATGAAAAACTGTTTTTT.

This clonotype appeared many times. J is TRBJ2-5 and V is TRBV2, with TRBD1 as a possible D gene (5 bases). Trimming removed 4 bases at V and 3 bases at J, with 9 bases between. The V gene's germline CDR1 is SNHLY and CDR2 FYNNEI. The CDR3 runs to 13 residues. The CDR3 reads CASSGQNEETQYF. Written as DNA, the CDR3 is TGTGCCAGCAGTGGACAGAATGAAGAGACCCAGTACTTC.

The rearrangement joins TRBV5-8 to TRBJ1-1; D unresolved. Between the trimmed V and J ends, which lost 0 bases and 11 bases, there was a span of 14 bases. CDR3 size: 13 residues. CDR1 is SGHTS and CDR2 is YDEGEE in the germline V gene. The DNA for the CDR3 is TGTGCCAGCAGCTTGGTGCTTCCCGGCAAGGCTTTCTTT. Translation: CASSLVLPGKAFF.

This clonotype was observed at least ten times. The rearrangement joins TRBV27 to TRBJ1-1; D is unclear. Germline CDR1 is MNHEY and CDR2 is SMNVEV (reference sequence). Trimming took off 0 bases at V and 9 bases at J, with 5 bases between the two ends. The CDR3 is 11 amino acids. This CDR3 reads CASSLSGKAFF. The CDR3 region has the DNA TGTGCCAGCAGTTTATCGGGTAAAGCTTTCTTT.

This clonotype occurred a few times. This chain joins TRBV6-1 and TRBJ2-1; 12 positions agree with TRBD1. J lost 4 bases, V lost 6 bases, and 7 bases had no gene match. Germline V gene data show CDR1 as MNHNS and CDR2 as SASEGT. The CDR3 loop spans 16 amino acids. CDR3 sequence: CASSPTGQGAYNEQFF. CDR3 in DNA: TGTGCCAGCAGCCCAACGGGACAGGGGGCTTACAATGAGCAGTTCTTC.

There are a few counts of this clonotype. The V call is TRBV30, the J call TRBJ2-1, with D tentatively TRBD1 or TRBD2 (5 bases each). This CDR3 comprises 15 residues. Germline V gene lookup returns CDR1 GTSNPN and CDR2 SVGIG (reference sequence). V was trimmed by 3 bases and J by 5 bases, leaving 17 bases between them. In DNA, the CDR3 is TGTGCCTGGAGCGTAGACTCGGGACGTCACAATGAGCAGTTCTTC. It is translated as CAWSVDSGRHNEQFF.

V and J are TRBV10-3 and TRBJ2-3, with 8 bases fitting TRBD2. CDR3 length equals 17 residues. Trimming removed 0 bases from V and 2 bases from J; junction bases left unmatched: 7. From germline, CDR1 is ENHRY and CDR2 SYGVKD. The CDR3 loop reads CAISESVREGFTDTQYF. The DNA of the CDR3 is TGTGCCATCAGTGAGTCGGTCCGGGAGGGCTTCACAGATACGCAGTATTTT.

The rearrangement uses TRBV6-1 and TRBJ1-6, with D possibly matching TRBD1 (5 bases). The CDR3 consists of 14 residues. Deletions cut 6 bases from V and 8 bases from J, with 14 bases between. Germline lookup yields CDR1 MNHNS and CDR2 SASEGT. Here the CDR3 reads CASRSAGGDSPLHF. As DNA, the CDR3 is TGTGCCAGCAGATCCGCCGGGGGAGATTCACCCCTCCACTTT.

This clonotype has ten or more counts. The V call is TRBV30, the J call TRBJ1-6; TRBD1 might be the D (5 bases). Trimming removed 4 bases from V and 8 bases from J, with 9 bases in between. The CDR3 spans 12 residues. In germline, CDR1 is GTSNPN, CDR2 SVGIG (reference sequence). The CDR3 bases are TGTGCCTGGACCTGGGGCGATTCACCCCTCCACTTT. Translated: CAWTWGDSPLHF.

The gene calls are TRBV28 and TRBJ1-2, with TRBD1 matching 9 bases. The CDR3 spans 16 residues. Germline CDR1 is MDHEN and CDR2 is SYDVKM. Unmatched junction bases numbered 14, after V lost 7 bases and J lost 5 bases. CDR3 nucleotide sequence: TGTGCCAGCAATCAATGGCGGGACAGGGAGCCGTATGGCTACACCTTC. This encodes CASNQWRDREPYGYTF.

V is TRBV12-3 or TRBV12-4 and J is TRBJ1-2; D is uncertain. V was trimmed by 2 bases and J by 3 bases, leaving 10 bases between them. The CDR3 covers 14 residues. CDR3 loop: CASSLRARYYGYTF. CDR3 nucleotides: TGTGCCAGCAGTTTAAGGGCCCGGTACTATGGCTACACCTTC.

The sample holds many counts of this clonotype. This chain joins TRBV28 and TRBJ1-1; D might be TRBD1 (6 bases). Trimming removed 4 bases from V and 1 base from J, with 10 bases in between. The CDR3 runs 14 residues. Germline V gene sequence: CDR1 MDHEN, CDR2 SYDVKM. The chain's CDR3 is CASSWGGANTEAFF. CDR3 nucleotides: TGTGCCAGCAGTTGGGGGGGGGCGAACACTGAAGCTTTCTTT.